These 23 T cell receptor beta chains originate from one sample sequenced in a study of somatic mutations in cytotoxic T cells in rheumatoid arthritis. Libraries were prepared by immunoSEQ multiplex PCR; TCRdb keeps only in-frame clonotypes and omits some of them. Of about 16,000 clones listed, 60% to 80% are singletons. The sample taken for sequencing was CD8+ T cells sorted from blood. The receptor source for this set is an adult with rheumatoid arthritis.

This clone was observed once. This chain connects TRBV28 to TRBJ1-2, with D possibly TRBD1 on 5 matching bases. The CDR3 contains 17 residues. The germline CDR1 and CDR2 sequences are MDHEN and SYDVKM. Trimming removed 5 bases at V and 5 bases at J, with 24 bases between. The CDR3 DNA is TGTGCCAGCAGTCCGCTCGGGGCACCCCAGAGAGTTTATGGCTACACCTTC. This translates into CASSPLGAPQRVYGYTF.

J is TRBJ1-3 and V is TRBV5-1, with D possibly matching TRBD1 (5 bases). The CDR3 runs 14 residues. V was cut by 3 bases and J by 4 bases, with 11 bases left in between. The germline V gene has CDR1 SGHRS and CDR2 YFSETQ. The CDR3 bases are TGCGCCAGCAGCTATGACAGTTACGGAAACACCATATATTTT. Its protein is CASSYDSYGNTIYF.

The chain combines TRBV19 with TRBJ2-1; 7 nucleotides align to TRBD2. CDR1 and CDR2 from the germline V gene are LNHDA and SQIVND (reference sequence). J was trimmed by 4 bases and V by 1 base; bases with no gene match: 7. The CDR3 totals 16 residues. For the CDR3, the DNA is TGTGCCAGTAGTATAGGGGGAACGGGGGGATACAATGAGCAGTTCTTC. Translating it yields CASSIGGTGGYNEQFF.

As regards this clone: The junction does not match germline at one end; this may be a read error. This chain uses TRBV27 with TRBJ2-2; D is uncertain. Per germline, CDR1 MNHEY and CDR2 SMNVEV (reference sequence). The CDR3 consists of 13 residues. The CDR3 region has the DNA TGTGCCAGCAGTCTATCTTACACCGGGGAGCTGTTTTTT. It specifies CASSLSYTGELFF.

The J gene is TRBJ2-3, the V gene TRBV6-4, with a tentative D call TRBD2 (7 bases). V gave up 8 bases and J gave up 0 bases, with 9 bases separating them. Per the germline V gene, CDR1 is MRHNA and CDR2 is SNTAGT. There are 13 residues in the CDR3. CDR3 protein: CASGGASTDTQYF. CDR3 sequence (DNA): TGTGCCAGCGGGGGGGCTAGCACAGATACGCAGTATTTT.

The V gene is TRBV19, the J gene TRBJ2-5; D may be TRBD2 (5 bases). CDR1 and CDR2 (germline): LNHDA, SQIVND (reference sequence). The CDR3 consists of 12 residues. Trimming shortened V by 8 bases and J by 3 bases, and 10 bases separated the two germline ends. CDR3 bases: TGTGCCAGTTCCGGACTGGAAGAGACCCAGTACTTC. Its protein is CASSGLEETQYF.

This clone has more than one count but fewer than ten. The chain couples TRBV10-2 to TRBJ2-7, with 7 bases lining up with TRBD2. The germline V gene encodes CDR1 WSHSY and CDR2 SAAADI. The CDR3 has 12 amino acids. V dropped 9 bases and J dropped 6; count of bases not matched to a gene: 8. The CDR3 sequence is CASSNWGGEQYV. CDR3 DNA: TGCGCCAGTTCTAATTGGGGGGGCGAGCAGTACGTC.

The CDR3 nucleotides are TGTGCCAGCTCACCTAGCGGGGAGCTTTACGAGCAGTACTTC. Encoded protein: CASSPSGELYEQYF. The chain is built from TRBV18 and TRBJ2-7, with 8 bases aligning to TRBD2. J lost 4 bases, V lost 3 bases, and 5 bases had no gene match. The CDR3 is 14 amino acids. Germline lookup yields CDR1 KGHSH and CDR2 LQKENI.

The chain is built from TRBV27 and TRBJ1-2; TRBD1 aligns across 7 bases. Germline V gene lookup returns CDR1 MNHEY and CDR2 SMNVEV (reference sequence). This CDR3 has 14 residues. Losses at the gene ends were 5 bases for V and 4 bases for J; bases not matched to a gene: 7. In DNA, the CDR3 is TGTGCCAGCAGTACCACGGACAGGACCTATGGCTACACCTTC. Amino acid sequence: CASSTTDRTYGYTF.

The chain is built from TRBV19 and TRBJ2-2, with D perhaps being TRBD1 or TRBD2 (5 bases each). The CDR3 is made up of 14 amino acids. Trimming stripped 9 bases from V and 0 bases from J, with 11 bases between. Germline V gene data show CDR1 as LNHDA and CDR2 as SQIVND (reference sequence). CDR3 nucleotides: TGTGCCAGCAAGGGGACCACGAACACCGGGGAGCTGTTTTTT. Amino acids: CASKGTTNTGELFF. The variable domain in full, completed from reference TRBV19 and TRBJ2-2, reads DGGITQSPKYLFRKEGQNVTLSCEQNLNHDAMYWYRQDPGQGLRLIYYSQIVNDFQKGDIAEGYSVSREKKESFPLTVTSAQKNPTAFYLCASKGTTNTGELFFGEGSRLTVL.

The chain carries TRBV10-1 and TRBJ2-2; 9 nucleotides line up with TRBD1. Trimming cost V 6 bases and J 5 bases; bases outside gene matches: 4. CDR1 WNHNN and CDR2 SYGVQD come from the germline V gene (reference sequence). The CDR3 has 14 amino acids. CDR3 amino acids: CASRGDRDTGELFF. DNA for the CDR3: TGCGCCAGCAGAGGGGACAGGGATACCGGGGAGCTGTTTTTT.

The chain employs TRBV5-1 and TRBJ2-3; 8 nucleotides align to TRBD2. The germline gives CDR1 SGHRS, CDR2 YFSETQ. J gave up 1 base and V 2 bases, and 3 bases lay outside the gene matches. The CDR3 is 15 residues long. Here the CDR3 DNA reads TGCGCCAGCAGCTTATATAGCGGGGGCACAGATACGCAGTATTTT. Its protein product is CASSLYSGGTDTQYF.

The chain employs TRBV2 and TRBJ1-6, with no clear D. Per germline, CDR1 SNHLY and CDR2 FYNNEI. The V gene lost 4 bases and the J gene lost 0 bases, with 10 bases spanning the gap. This CDR3 has 16 residues. The CDR3 reads CASSGTVSSYNSPLHF. CDR3 DNA: TGTGCCAGCAGTGGAACAGTGAGCTCCTATAATTCACCCCTCCACTTT.

This chain uses TRBV7-9 with TRBJ2-7; TRBD1 matches at 12 bases. V lost 5 bases and J lost 3; bases outside the gene matches: 5. Germline V gives CDR1 SEHNR, CDR2 FQNEAQ (reference sequence). This CDR3 is built from 15 residues. CDR3 nucleotides: TGTGCCAGCAGCCCGGGACAGGGGGCTCACTACGAGCAGTACTTC. Its translation is CASSPGQGAHYEQYF.

This chain connects TRBV19 to TRBJ1-1; maybe TRBD1 (5 bases). The germline gives CDR1 LNHDA, CDR2 SQIVND (reference sequence). The CDR3 loop spans 15 amino acids. V was cut by 7 bases and J by 5 bases, with 20 bases left in between. CDR3 residues: CASIPLRGERTEAFF. The CDR3 nucleotides read TGTGCCAGTATCCCCTTGAGGGGCGAAAGGACTGAAGCTTTCTTT.

The chain links TRBV7-2 to TRBJ2-6; D is ambiguous. The CDR3 is 15 amino acids. In germline, CDR1 is SGHTA, CDR2 FQGNSA. V shed 5 bases and J shed 0 bases, with 8 bases lying between them. The CDR3 protein is CASSQEDSGANVLTF. The CDR3 bases are TGTGCCAGCAGCCAAGAAGACTCTGGGGCCAACGTCCTGACTTTC.

By frequency in the sample, this clone is medium-sized (0.01 to 0.1%). V is TRBV7-9 and J is TRBJ1-3, with no clear D. The germline V gene encodes CDR1 SEHNR and CDR2 FQNEAQ (reference sequence). This CDR3 has 14 residues. The V end was cut by 5 bases, the J end by 1 base, with 9 bases between. The CDR3 protein is CASSPRLSGNTIYF. The CDR3 bases are TGTGCCAGCAGCCCCCGACTGTCTGGAAACACCATATATTTT.

This clone ranks as medium-sized. This rearrangement joins TRBV5-4 to TRBJ1-2; TRBD1 matches at 10 bases. This CDR3 comprises 16 residues. Germline V gene sequence: CDR1 SGHNT, CDR2 YYREEE (reference sequence). Trimming at V came to 0 bases and at J to 6 bases, leaving 8 bases not matched to a gene. CDR3: CASSLGQGASIDGYTF. The CDR3 DNA sequence: TGTGCCAGCAGCTTGGGACAGGGGGCCTCTATTGATGGCTACACCTTC.

J is TRBJ2-7 and V is TRBV11-2; tentatively, D is TRBD1 (5 bases). The germline gives CDR1 SGHAT, CDR2 FQNNGV. The germline V and J ends were trimmed by 4 bases and 3 bases, with 10 bases remaining between them. The CDR3 length is 13 residues. The CDR3 here is CASSSGHNYEQYV. CDR3 DNA: TGTGCCAGCAGCTCCGGACATAACTACGAGCAGTACGTC.

V and J are TRBV2 and TRBJ1-5, with D possibly matching TRBD1 (6 bases). The CDR3 covers 16 residues. The ends were cut back, 6 bases at V and 4 bases at J, with 19 bases in the middle. Germline CDR1 reads SNHLY; CDR2 reads FYNNEI. CDR3 sequence: CASSDAGARLNQPQHF. The CDR3 DNA sequence: TGTGCCAGCAGCGACGCAGGGGCACGGCTTAATCAGCCCCAGCATTTT.

The chain uses TRBV7-9 and TRBJ2-3, with D unclear. Looked up from germline, CDR1 is SEHNR and CDR2 is FQNEAQ (reference sequence). Trimming cost V 0 bases and J 7 bases, with 14 bases left between them. CDR3 length: 15 amino acids. CDR3 loop: CASSLAGSAENTQYF. The CDR3 DNA reads as TGTGCCAGCAGCTTAGCGGGTTCGGCAGAGAATACGCAGTATTTT.

CDR3 loop: CASSRPGAHYEQYF. The CDR3 coding sequence is TGCGCCAGCAGCCGCCCCGGGGCCCACTACGAGCAGTACTTC. V is TRBV5-1 and J is TRBJ2-7; perhaps D is TRBD1 or TRBD2 (5 bases each). The CDR3 is 14 amino acids. CDR1 is SGHRS and CDR2 is YFSETQ in the germline V gene. V dropped 4 bases and J dropped 3 bases, with 14 bases sitting between them.

This clone has a handful of counts. The chain joins TRBV19 to TRBJ1-5; no clear D gene. The germline CDR1 and CDR2 sequences are LNHDA and SQIVND (reference sequence). This CDR3 region has 14 residues. V lost 1 base to trimming and J lost 0 bases, with 4 bases between them. CDR3 sequence (DNA): TGTGCCAGTAGTATAGGTTATAGCAATCAGCCCCAGCATTTT. Translating gives CASSIGYSNQPQHF. Filled out from reference TRBV19 and TRBJ1-5, the complete variable domain reads DGGITQSPKYLFRKEGQNVTLSCEQNLNHDAMYWYRQDPGQGLRLIYYSQIVNDFQKGDIAEGYSVSREKKESFPLTVTSAQKNPTAFYLCASSIGYSNQPQHFGDGTRLSIL.